This T cell receptor beta chain came from a study of blood T cell repertoires in COVID-19. This clone came up once. The method was immunoSEQ multiplex PCR; TCRdb's version includes in-frame clones alone and lacks a portion of them. This sample has about 440,000 clones; 90% occur once, and the top ten carry 0.6%. This CDR3 contains 16 residues. The chain carries TRBV21-1 and TRBJ1-5; the table's D call, TRBD1, has no DNA check behind it. TRBV21-1 is a recognized pseudogene. This sequence originates from a man between 18 and 29 years old who had recovered from COVID-19. The sequenced sample consisted of PBMCs or T cells enriched from blood (not recorded which). DNA for the CDR3: TGTGCCAGCAGCAAGACAGGGGAAAATGGCAATCAGCCCCAGCATTTT. This encodes CASSKTGENGNQPQHF.